The T cell receptor beta chain under discussion was sequenced for a study of control samples from healthy donors and cancer patients. Repertoires were generated with immunoSEQ multiplex PCR, while TCRdb's copy carries only in-frame clones and drops some. The data hold 95,000 to 150,000 clones, with roughly 87% observed a single time. Per the germline V gene, CDR1 is SGHTA and CDR2 is FQGNSA. CDR3 size: 14 residues. Trimming took 4 bases from V and 0 from J; bases not matched to a gene: 3. Sequences were obtained from blood. This receptor was obtained from a man aged 18-30 years in good health. The chain couples TRBV7-2 to TRBJ2-7, with 7 bases that match TRBD1. The CDR3 DNA is TGTGCCAGCAGCTACGGGACAGCCTCCTACGAGCAGTACTTC. Protein sequence: CASSYGTASYEQYF.